The text below deals with one T cell receptor (beta chain). Its antigen is still unknown. Clones were sequenced by immunoSEQ multiplex PCR, and TCRdb holds only the in-frame ones, with some missing. This sample yields more than 30,000 clones, of which about 84% are seen a single time; 2.5% to 3.5% belongs to the top ten. This sample is part of a study of lymphopenia after photon versus proton radiotherapy. Study conclusions and caveats: Post-nadir diversity loss with photons came from oligoclonal expansion, particularly CD8+ Temra cells. Only patients who died were analyzed for survival; proton advantage is unproven. Under photons, naive T cells and diversity fell while effector/memory populations rose.

The sequence came from a man in his fifties with gastric cancer. The sample consisted of peripheral blood, taken from a patient treated with photon-based radiotherapy.

This CDR3 is CASSFTDTQYF. DNA of the CDR3: TGTGCCAGCAGCTTCACAGATACGCAGTATTTT. V is TRBV5-4 and J is TRBJ2-3; no reliable D call. V gave up 2 bases and J gave up 2 bases, with 0 bases separating them. The CDR3 is 11 amino acids. Germline loops: CDR1 SGHNT, CDR2 YYREEE (reference sequence).